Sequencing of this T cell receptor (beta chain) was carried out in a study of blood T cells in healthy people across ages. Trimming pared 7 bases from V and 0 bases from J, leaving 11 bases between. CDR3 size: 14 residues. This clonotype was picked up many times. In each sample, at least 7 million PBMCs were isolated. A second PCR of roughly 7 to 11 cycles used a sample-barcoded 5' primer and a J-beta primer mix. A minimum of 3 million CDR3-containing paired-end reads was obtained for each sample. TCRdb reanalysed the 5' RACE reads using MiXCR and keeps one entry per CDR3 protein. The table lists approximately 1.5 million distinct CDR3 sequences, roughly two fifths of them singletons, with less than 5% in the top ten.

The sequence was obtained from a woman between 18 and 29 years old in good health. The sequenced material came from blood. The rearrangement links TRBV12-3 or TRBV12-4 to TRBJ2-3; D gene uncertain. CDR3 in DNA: TGTGCCAGCACCAGGAGTCGCAGCACAGATACGCAGTATTTT. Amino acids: CASTRSRSTDTQYF.